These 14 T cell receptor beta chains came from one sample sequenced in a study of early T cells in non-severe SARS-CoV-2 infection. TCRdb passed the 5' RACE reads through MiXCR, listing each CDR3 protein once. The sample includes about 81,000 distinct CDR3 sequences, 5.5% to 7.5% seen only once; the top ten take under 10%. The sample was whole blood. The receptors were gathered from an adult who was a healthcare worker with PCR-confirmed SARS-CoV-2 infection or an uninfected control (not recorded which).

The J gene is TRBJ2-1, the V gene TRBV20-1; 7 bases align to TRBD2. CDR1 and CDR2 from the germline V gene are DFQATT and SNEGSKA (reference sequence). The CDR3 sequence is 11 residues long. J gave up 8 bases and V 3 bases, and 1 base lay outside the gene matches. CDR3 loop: CSASLADEQFF. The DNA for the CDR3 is TGCAGTGCTAGTCTAGCGGATGAGCAGTTCTTC.

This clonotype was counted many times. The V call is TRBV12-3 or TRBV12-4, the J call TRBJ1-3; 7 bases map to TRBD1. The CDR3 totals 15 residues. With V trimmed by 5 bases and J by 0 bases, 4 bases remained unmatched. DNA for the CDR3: TGTGCCAGCAGTGAGACAGGGAACTCTGGAAACACCATATATTTT. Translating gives CASSETGNSGNTIYF.

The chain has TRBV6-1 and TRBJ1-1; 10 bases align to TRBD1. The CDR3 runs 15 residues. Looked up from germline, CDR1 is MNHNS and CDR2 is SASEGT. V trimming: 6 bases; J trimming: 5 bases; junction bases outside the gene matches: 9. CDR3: CASSRGGTGVTEAFF. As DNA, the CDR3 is TGTGCCAGCAGCAGGGGGGGGACAGGGGTTACTGAAGCTTTCTTT.

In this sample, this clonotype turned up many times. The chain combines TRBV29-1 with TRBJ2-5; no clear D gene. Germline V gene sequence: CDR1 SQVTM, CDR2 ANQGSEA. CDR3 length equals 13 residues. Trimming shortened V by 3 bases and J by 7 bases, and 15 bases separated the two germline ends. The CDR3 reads CSVDVVVLGTQYF. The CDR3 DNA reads TGCAGCGTTGATGTGGTGGTTTTGGGGACCCAGTACTTC. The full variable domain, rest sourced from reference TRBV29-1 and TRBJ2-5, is SAVISQKPSRDICQRGTSLTIQCQVDSQVTMMFWYRQQPGQSLTLIATANQGSEATYESGFVIDKFPISRPNLTFSTLTVSNMSPEDSSIYLCSVDVVVLGTQYFGPGTRLLVL.

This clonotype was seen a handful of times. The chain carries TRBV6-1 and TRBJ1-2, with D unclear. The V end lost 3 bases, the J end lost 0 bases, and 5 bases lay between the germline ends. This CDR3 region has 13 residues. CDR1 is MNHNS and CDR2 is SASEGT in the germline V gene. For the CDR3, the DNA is TGTGCCAGCAGTGAGACGACTAACTATGGCTACACCTTC. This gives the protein CASSETTNYGYTF.

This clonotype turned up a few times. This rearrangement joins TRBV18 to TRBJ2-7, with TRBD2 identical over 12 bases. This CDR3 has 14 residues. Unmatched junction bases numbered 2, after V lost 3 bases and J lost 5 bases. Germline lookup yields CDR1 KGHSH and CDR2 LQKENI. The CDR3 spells CASSPTSGSHEQYF. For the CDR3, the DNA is TGTGCCAGCTCACCGACTAGCGGGAGCCACGAGCAGTACTTC.

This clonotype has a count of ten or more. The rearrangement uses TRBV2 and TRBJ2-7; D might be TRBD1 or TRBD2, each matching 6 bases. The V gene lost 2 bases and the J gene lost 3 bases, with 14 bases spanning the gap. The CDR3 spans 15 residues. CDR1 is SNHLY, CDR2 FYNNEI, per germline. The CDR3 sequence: CASSELGGSGYEQYF. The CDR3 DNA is TGTGCCAGCAGTGAATTAGGGGGGTCCGGCTACGAGCAGTACTTC.

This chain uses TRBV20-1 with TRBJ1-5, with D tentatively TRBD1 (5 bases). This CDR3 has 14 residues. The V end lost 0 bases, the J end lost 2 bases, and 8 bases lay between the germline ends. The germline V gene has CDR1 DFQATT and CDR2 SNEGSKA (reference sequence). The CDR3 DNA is TGCAGTGCTAGAGAGGGGACCCGCAATCAGCCCCAGCATTTT. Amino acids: CSAREGTRNQPQHF.

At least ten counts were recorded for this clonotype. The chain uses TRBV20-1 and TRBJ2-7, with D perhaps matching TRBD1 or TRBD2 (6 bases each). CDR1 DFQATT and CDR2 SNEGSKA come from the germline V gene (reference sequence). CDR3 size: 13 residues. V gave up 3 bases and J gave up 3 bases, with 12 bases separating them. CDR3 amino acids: CSASRGGRYEQYF. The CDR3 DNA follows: TGCAGTGCTAGTCGTGGGGGGCGCTACGAGCAGTACTTC.

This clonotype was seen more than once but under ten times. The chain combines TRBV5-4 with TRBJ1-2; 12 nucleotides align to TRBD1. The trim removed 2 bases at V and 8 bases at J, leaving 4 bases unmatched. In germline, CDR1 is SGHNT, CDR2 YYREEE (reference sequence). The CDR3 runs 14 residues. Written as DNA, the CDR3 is TGTGCCAGCAGCTTAGGGACAGGGGGCTTCGGCTACACCTTC. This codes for CASSLGTGGFGYTF.

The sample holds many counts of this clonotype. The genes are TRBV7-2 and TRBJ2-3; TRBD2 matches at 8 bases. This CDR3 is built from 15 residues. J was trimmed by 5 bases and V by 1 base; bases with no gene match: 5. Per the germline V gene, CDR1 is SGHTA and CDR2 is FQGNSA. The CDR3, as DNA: TGTGCCAGCAGCTTAGTGGGGACTAGTGGAGATACGCAGTATTTT. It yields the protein CASSLVGTSGDTQYF.

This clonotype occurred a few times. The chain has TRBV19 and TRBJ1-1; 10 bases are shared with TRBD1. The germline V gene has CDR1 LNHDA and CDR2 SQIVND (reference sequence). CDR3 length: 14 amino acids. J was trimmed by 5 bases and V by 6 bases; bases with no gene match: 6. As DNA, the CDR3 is TGTGCCAGTAGAGCGGGACAGGGGCGAACTGAAGCTTTCTTT. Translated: CASRAGQGRTEAFF.

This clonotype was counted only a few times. In DNA, the CDR3 is TGCAGCGTAGCAACCCCCGGGGGCAATTCCTACGAGCAGTACTTC. Its translation: CSVATPGGNSYEQYF. The genes are TRBV29-1 and TRBJ2-7; either TRBD1 or TRBD2 may fit D (6 bases each). There are 15 residues in the CDR3. With 6 bases removed from V and 1 base from J, the gap between germline ends came to 19 bases. Germline loops: CDR1 SQVTM, CDR2 ANQGSEA.

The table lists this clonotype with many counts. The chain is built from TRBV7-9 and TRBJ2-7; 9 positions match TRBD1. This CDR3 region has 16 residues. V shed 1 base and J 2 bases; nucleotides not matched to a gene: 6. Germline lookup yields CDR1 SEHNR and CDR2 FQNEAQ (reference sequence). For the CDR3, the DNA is TGTGCCAGCAGCTTAGTAAAAGGGACAGGGACCTACGAGCAGTACTTC. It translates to CASSLVKGTGTYEQYF.